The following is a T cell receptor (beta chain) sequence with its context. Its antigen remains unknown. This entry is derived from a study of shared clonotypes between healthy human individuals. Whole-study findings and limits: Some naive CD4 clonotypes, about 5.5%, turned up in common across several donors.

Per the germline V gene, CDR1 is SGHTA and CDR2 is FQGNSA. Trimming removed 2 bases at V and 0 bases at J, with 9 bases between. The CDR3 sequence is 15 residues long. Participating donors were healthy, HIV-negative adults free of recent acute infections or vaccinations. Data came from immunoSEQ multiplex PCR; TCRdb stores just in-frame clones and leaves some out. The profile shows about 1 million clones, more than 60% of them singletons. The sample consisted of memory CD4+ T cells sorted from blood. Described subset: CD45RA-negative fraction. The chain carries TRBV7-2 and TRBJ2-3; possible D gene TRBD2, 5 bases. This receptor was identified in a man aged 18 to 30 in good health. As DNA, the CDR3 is TGTGCCAGCAGCTTAAGTTGGACTAGCACAGATACGCAGTATTTT. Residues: CASSLSWTSTDTQYF. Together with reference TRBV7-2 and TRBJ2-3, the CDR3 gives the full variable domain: GAGVSQSPSNKVTEKGKDVELRCDPISGHTALYWYRQSLGQGLEFLIYFQGNSAPDKSGLPSDRFSAERTGGSVSTLTIQRTQQEDSAVYLCASSLSWTSTDTQYFGPGTRLTVL.